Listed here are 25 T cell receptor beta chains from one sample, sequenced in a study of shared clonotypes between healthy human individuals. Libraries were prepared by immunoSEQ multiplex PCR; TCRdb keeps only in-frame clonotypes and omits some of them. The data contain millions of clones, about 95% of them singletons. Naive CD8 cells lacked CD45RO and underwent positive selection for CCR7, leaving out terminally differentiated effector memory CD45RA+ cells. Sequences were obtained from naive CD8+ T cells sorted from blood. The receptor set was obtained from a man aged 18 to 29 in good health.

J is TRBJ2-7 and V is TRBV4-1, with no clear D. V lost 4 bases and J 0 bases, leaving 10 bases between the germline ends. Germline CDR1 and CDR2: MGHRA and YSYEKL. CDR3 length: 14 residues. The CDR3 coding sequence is TGCGCCAGCAGCCCACTCACGACCTCCTACGAGCAGTACTTC. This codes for CASSPLTTSYEQYF.

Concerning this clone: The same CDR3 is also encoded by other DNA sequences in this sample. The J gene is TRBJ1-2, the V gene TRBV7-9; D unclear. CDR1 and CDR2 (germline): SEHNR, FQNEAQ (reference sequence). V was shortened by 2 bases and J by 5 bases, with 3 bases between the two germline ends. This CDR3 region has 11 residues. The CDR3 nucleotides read TGTGCCAGCAGCTTAAATTATGGCTACACCTTC. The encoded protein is CASSLNYGYTF.

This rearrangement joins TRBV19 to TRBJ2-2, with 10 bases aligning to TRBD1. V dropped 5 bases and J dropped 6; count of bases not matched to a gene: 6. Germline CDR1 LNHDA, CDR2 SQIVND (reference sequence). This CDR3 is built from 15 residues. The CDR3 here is CASSPTGQGAGELFF. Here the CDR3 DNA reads TGTGCCAGTAGTCCCACCGGACAGGGGGCCGGGGAGCTGTTTTTT.

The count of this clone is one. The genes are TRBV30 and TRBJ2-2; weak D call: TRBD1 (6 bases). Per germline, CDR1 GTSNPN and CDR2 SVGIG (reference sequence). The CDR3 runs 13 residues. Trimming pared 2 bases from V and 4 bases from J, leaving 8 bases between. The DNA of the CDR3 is TGTGCCTGGAGTACAGGGTCCACCGGGGAGCTGTTTTTT. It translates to CAWSTGSTGELFF.

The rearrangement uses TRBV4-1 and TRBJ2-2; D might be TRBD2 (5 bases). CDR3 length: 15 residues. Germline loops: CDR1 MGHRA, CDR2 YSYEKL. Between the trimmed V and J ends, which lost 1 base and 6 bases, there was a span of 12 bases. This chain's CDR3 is CASSQAGIGSGELFF. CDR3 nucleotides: TGCGCCAGCAGCCAAGCGGGGATTGGGTCCGGGGAGCTGTTTTTT.

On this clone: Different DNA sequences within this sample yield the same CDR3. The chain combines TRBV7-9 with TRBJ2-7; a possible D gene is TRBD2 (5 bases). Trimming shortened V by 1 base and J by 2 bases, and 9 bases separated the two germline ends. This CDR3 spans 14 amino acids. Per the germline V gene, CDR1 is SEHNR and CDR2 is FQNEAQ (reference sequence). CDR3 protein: CASSLGEGTYEQYF. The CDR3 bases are TGTGCCAGCAGCTTAGGAGAGGGCACCTACGAGCAGTACTTC.

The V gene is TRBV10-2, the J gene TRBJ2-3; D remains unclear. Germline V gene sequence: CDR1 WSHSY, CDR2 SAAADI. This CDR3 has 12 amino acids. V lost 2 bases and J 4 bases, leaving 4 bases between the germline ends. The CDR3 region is CASSEEADTQYF. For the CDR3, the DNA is TGCGCCAGCAGTGAGGAGGCAGATACGCAGTATTTT.

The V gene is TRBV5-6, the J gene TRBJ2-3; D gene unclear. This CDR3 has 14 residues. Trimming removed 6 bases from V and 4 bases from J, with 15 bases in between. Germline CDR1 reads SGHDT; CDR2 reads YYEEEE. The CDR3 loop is CASNLGWEPDTQYF. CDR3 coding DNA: TGTGCCAGCAACCTTGGGTGGGAACCAGATACGCAGTATTTT.

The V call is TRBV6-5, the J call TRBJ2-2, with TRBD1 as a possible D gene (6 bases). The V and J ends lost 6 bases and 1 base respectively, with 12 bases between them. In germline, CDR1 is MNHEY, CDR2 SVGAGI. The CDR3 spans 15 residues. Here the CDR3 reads CASSVGQLNTGELFF. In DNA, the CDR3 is TGTGCCAGCAGCGTGGGACAACTGAACACCGGGGAGCTGTTTTTT.

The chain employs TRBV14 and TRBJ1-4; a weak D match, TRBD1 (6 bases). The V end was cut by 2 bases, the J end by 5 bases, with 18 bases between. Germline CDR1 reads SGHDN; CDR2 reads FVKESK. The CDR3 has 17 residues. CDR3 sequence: CASSQSTPTGRNEKLFF. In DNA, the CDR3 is TGTGCCAGCAGCCAATCAACCCCGACAGGCAGGAATGAAAAACTGTTTTTT.

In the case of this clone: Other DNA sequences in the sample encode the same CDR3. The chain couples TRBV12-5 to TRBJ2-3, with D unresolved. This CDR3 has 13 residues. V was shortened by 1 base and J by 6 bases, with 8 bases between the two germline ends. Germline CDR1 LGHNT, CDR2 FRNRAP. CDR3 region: CASGLGGTDTQYF. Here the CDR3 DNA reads TGTGCTAGTGGTTTGGGGGGTACTGATACGCAGTATTTT.

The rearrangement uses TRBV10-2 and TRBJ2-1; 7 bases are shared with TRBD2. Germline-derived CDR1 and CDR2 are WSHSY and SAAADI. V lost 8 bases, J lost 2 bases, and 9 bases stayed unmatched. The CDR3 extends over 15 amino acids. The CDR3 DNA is TGCGCCAGCGGGATAAGGCTAGCGGCCTACAATGAGCAGTTCTTC. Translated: CASGIRLAAYNEQFF.

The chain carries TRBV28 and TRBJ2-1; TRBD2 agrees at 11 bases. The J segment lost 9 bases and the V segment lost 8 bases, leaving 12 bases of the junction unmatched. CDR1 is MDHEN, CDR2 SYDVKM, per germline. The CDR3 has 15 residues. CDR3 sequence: CASGILAGGPGEQFF. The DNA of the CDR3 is TGTGCCAGCGGAATCTTAGCGGGGGGGCCGGGTGAGCAGTTCTTC. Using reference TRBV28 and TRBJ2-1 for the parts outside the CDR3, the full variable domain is DVKVTQSSRYLVKRTGEKVFLECVQDMDHENMFWYRQDPGLGLRLIYFSYDVKMKEKGDIPEGYSVSREKKERFSLILESASTNQTSMYLCASGILAGGPGEQFFGPGTRLTVL.

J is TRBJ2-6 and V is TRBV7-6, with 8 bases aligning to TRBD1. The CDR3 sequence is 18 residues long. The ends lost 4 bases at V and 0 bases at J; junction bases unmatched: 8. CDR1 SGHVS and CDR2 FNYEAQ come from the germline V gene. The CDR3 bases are TGTGCCAGCAGCTATGGACAGGGAGAACCCTCTGGGGCCAACGTCCTGACTTTC. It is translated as CASSYGQGEPSGANVLTF.

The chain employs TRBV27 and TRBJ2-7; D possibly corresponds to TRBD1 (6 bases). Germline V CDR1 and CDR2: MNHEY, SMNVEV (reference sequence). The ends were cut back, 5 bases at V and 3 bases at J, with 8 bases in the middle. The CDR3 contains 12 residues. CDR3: CASSADSYEQYF. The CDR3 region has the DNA TGTGCCAGCAGTGCGGACAGCTACGAGCAGTACTTC.

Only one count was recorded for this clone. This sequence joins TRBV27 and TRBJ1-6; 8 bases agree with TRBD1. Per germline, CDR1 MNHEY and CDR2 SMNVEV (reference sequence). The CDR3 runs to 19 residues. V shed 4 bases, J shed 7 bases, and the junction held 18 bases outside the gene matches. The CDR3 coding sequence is TGTGCCAGCAGTTCCACAACTTCAGCCAGGGGGCAGGGCAATTCACCCCTCCACTTT. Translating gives CASSSTTSARGQGNSPLHF.

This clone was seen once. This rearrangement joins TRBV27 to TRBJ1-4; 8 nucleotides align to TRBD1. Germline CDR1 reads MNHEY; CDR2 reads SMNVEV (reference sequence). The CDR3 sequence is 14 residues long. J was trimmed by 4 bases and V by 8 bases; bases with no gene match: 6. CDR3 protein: CASRTGQGNEKLFF. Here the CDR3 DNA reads TGTGCCAGCCGGACAGGGCAGGGTAATGAAAAACTGTTTTTT.

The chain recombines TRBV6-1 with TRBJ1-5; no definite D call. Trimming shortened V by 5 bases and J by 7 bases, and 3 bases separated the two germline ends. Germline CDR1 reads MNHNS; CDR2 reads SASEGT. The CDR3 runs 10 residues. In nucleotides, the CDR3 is TGTGCCAGCAGTACCCAGCCCCAGCATTTT. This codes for CASSTQPQHF.

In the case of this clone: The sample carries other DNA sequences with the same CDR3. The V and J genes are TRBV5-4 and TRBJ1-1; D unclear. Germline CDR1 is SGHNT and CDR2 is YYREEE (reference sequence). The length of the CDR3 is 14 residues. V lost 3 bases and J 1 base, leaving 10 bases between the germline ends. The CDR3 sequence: CASSSDPGNTEAFF. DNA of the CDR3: TGTGCCAGCAGCTCGGATCCCGGGAACACTGAAGCTTTCTTT.

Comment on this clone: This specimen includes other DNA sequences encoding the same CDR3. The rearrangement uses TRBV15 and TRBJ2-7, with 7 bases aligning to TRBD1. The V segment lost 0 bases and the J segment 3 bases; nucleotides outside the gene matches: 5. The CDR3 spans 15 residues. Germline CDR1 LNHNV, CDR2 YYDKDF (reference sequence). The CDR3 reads CATSREGTASYEQYF. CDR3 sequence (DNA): TGTGCCACCAGCAGAGAAGGGACAGCCAGCTACGAGCAGTACTTC.

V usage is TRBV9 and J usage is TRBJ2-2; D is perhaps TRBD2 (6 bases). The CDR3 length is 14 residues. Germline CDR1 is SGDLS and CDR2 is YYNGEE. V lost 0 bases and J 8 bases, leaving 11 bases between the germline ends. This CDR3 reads CASSVAWGDGELFF. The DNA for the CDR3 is TGTGCCAGCAGCGTAGCTTGGGGGGATGGGGAGCTGTTTTTT.

CDR3 coding DNA: TGTGCCAGCAGTTTAGAGGTTTTTGGTGGCACTGAAGCTTTCTTT. Its translation is CASSLEVFGGTEAFF. The V call is TRBV28, the J call TRBJ1-1; no firm D call. Trimming took off 2 bases at V and 4 bases at J, with 14 bases between the two ends. Germline CDR1 is MDHEN and CDR2 is SYDVKM. The CDR3 covers 15 residues. Full variable domain (rest looked up from reference TRBV28 and TRBJ1-1): DVKVTQSSRYLVKRTGEKVFLECVQDMDHENMFWYRQDPGLGLRLIYFSYDVKMKEKGDIPEGYSVSREKKERFSLILESASTNQTSMYLCASSLEVFGGTEAFFGQGTRLTVV.

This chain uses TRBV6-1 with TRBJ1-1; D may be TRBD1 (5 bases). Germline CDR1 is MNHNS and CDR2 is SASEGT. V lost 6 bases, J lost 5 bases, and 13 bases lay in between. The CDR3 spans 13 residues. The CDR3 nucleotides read TGTGCCAGCAGCTGGGACCTCGAGACTGAAGCTTTCTTT. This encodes CASSWDLETEAFF.

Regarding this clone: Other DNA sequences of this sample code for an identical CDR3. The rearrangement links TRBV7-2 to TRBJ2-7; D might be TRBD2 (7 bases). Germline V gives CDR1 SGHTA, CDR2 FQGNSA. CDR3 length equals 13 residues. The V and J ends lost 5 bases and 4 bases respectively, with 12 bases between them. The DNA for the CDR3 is TGTGCCAGCAGCCTGGGAGGGGGTTACGAGCAGTACTTC. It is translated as CASSLGGGYEQYF. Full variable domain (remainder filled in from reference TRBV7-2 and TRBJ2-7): GAGVSQSPSNKVTEKGKDVELRCDPISGHTALYWYRQSLGQGLEFLIYFQGNSAPDKSGLPSDRFSAERTGGSVSTLTIQRTQQEDSAVYLCASSLGGGYEQYFGPGTRLTVT.

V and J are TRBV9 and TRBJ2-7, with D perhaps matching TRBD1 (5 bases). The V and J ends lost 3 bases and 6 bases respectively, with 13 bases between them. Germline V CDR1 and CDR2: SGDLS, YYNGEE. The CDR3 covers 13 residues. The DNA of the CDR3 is TGTGCCAGCAGCGCAGGACAAGCAGGCGAGCAGTACTTC. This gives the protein CASSAGQAGEQYF.